Reported below is one T cell receptor (beta chain). The repertoire was sequenced with immunoSEQ multiplex PCR; TCRdb's copy has only in-frame clones and lacks some. This sample has 6,000 to 8,500 clones; more than 30% occur once, and the top ten carry around 4%. The authors seeded around 200,000 CFSE-labeled responder cells together with around 200,000 irradiated stimulator cells tagged with violet dye. Proliferating CFSE-low CD3+CD4+ and CD3+CD8+ responders were sorted after the reaction. This sample was taken from a study of graft-versus-host responses after intestinal transplantation. Study in general: Transplants were multivisceral, liver-intestinal, or isolated intestinal.

The study's findings and limits: Some patients had graft-donor T cell macrochimerism, and their allografts showed high graft-versus-host to host-versus-graft clonal ratios. In recipient marrow, GvH clones were found, and some appeared first in ileum or blood.

Germline CDR1 and CDR2: SQVTM and ANQGSEA. With 7 bases removed from V and 0 bases from J, the gap between germline ends came to 12 bases. The CDR3 has 13 residues. The specimen was alloreactive CD8+ T cells from a mixed lymphocyte reaction culture, collected before transplantation. Noted subset: CFSE-low proliferating T cells sorted from approximately 6-day pre-transplant mixed lymphocyte reaction (GvH or HvG direction). This sequence originates from a human patient who was an organ donor for intestinal transplantation. The rearrangement joins TRBV29-1 to TRBJ1-2; D not certain. The CDR3 nucleotides read TGCAGCGCCGGGGTCGGGTCTAACTATGGCTACACCTTC. Its translation is CSAGVGSNYGYTF.